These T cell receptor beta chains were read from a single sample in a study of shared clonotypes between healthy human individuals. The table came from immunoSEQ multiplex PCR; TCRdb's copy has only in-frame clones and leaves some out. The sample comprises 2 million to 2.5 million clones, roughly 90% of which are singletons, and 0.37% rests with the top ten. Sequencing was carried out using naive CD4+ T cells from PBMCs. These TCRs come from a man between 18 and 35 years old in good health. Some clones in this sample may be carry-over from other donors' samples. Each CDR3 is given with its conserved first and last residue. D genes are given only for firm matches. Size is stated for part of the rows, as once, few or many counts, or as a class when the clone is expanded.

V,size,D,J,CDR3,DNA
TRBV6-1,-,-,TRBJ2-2,CASSEGSGGELFF,TGTGCCAGCAGTGAGGGTTCCGGTGGGGAGCTGTTTTTT
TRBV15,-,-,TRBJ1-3,CATSQDGRPIYF,TGTGCCACCAGCCAGGACGGACGCCCCATATATTTT
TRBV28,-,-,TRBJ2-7,CASSFGGPSSYEQYF,TGTGCCAGCAGTTTTGGGGGTCCCAGCTCCTACGAGCAGTACTTC
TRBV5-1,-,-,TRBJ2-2,CASSFGGARNTGELFF,TGCGCCAGCAGCTTCGGAGGGGCCAGGAACACCGGGGAGCTGTTTTTT
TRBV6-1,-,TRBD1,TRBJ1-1,CASSQQGARTEAFF,TGTGCCAGCAGTCAACAGGGGGCGCGGACTGAAGCTTTCTTT
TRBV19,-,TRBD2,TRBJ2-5,CASSVRGGRQETQYF,TGTGCCAGTAGTGTACGGGGAGGGCGACAAGAGACCCAGTACTTC
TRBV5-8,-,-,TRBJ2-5,CASSLGPRETQYF,TGTGCCAGCAGCTTGGGGCCGCGAGAGACCCAGTACTTC
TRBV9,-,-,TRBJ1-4,CASSVTGTRLEKLFF,TGTGCCAGCAGCGTTACCGGGACCAGACTCGAAAAACTGTTTTTT
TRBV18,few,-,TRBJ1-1,CASSPPFNTEAFF,TGTGCCAGCTCACCACCGTTCAACACTGAAGCTTTCTTT
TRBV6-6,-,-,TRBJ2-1,CASSPQMGEQFF,TGTGCCAGCAGCCCCCAAATGGGTGAGCAGTTCTTC
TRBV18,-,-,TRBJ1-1,CASSPFVGQYTEAFF,TGTGCCAGCTCACCATTCGTCGGCCAGTACACTGAAGCTTTCTTT
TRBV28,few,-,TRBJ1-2,CASTPTPRLYGYTF,TGTGCCAGCACCCCTACCCCCCGGCTCTATGGCTACACCTTC
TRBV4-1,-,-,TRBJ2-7,CASSQYWAGVDTDSYEQYF,TGCGCCAGCAGCCAATATTGGGCAGGGGTAGACACTGACTCCTACGAGCAGTACTTC
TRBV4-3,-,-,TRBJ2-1,CASSPSSRLSYNEQFF,TGCGCCAGCAGCCCCTCGTCCCGTCTCTCCTACAATGAGCAGTTCTTC
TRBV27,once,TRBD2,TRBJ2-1,CASSLYGGNNEQFF,TGTGCCAGCAGTTTATACGGGGGGAACAATGAGCAGTTCTTC
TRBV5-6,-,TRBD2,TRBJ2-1,CASSMTSGTDNEQFF,TGTGCCAGCAGCATGACCAGCGGGACTGACAATGAGCAGTTCTTC
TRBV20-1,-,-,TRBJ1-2,CSSAAGYGYTF,TGCAGTAGCGCGGCCGGTTATGGCTACACCTTC
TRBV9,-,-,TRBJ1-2,CASSVGQSYGYTF,TGTGCCAGCAGCGTAGGACAGTCCTATGGCTACACCTTC
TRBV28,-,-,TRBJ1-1,CASSPPPVMRLMNTEAFF,TGTGCCAGCAGTCCCCCGCCAGTTATGCGGCTAATGAACACTGAAGCTTTCTTT
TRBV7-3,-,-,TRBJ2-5,CASSSLYQETQYF,TGTGCCAGCAGCTCCCTGTACCAAGAGACCCAGTACTTC
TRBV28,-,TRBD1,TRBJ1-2,CASRTGGQGYTF,TGTGCCAGCAGGACAGGGGGCCAGGGCTACACCTTC
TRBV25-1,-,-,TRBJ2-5,CASSEAGQETQYF,TGTGCCAGCAGTGAAGCGGGACAAGAGACCCAGTACTTC
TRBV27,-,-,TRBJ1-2,CATGPRRGVYGYTF,TGTGCCACAGGCCCCCGGAGGGGAGTCTATGGCTACACCTTC
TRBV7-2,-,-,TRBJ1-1,CASSFYGQNTEAFF,TGTGCCAGCAGCTTCTACGGACAGAACACTGAAGCTTTCTTT
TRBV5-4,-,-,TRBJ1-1,CASSLTAGGNTEAFF,TGTGCCAGCAGCTTGACGGCGGGAGGCAACACTGAAGCTTTCTTT
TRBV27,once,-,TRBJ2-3,CASSFLAITDTQYF,TGTGCCAGCAGTTTTCTAGCCATCACAGATACGCAGTATTTT
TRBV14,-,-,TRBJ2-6,CASSPLGSGANVLTF,TGTGCCAGCAGCCCCCTTGGATCTGGGGCCAACGTCCTGACTTTC
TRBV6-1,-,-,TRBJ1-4,CASSEGAGLRNGKLFF,TGTGCCAGCAGTGAAGGGGCAGGTCTGCGGAATGGGAAACTGTTTTTT
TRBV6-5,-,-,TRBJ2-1,CASSLGASSYNEQFF,TGTGCCAGCAGTTTGGGAGCGTCTTCCTACAATGAGCAGTTCTTC
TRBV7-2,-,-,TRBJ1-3,CASSLISTGRGNTIYF,TGTGCCAGCAGCTTAATCTCGACAGGACGTGGAAACACCATATATTTT
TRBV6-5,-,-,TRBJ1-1,CASSYSNRDTEAFF,TGTGCCAGCAGTTACTCGAACAGAGACACTGAAGCTTTCTTT
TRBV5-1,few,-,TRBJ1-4,CASSLRGGKLFF,TGCGCCAGCAGCTTACGGGGAGGGAAACTGTTTTTT
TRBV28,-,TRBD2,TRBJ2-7,CASSFRPWGGEQYF,TGTGCCAGCAGTTTCCGCCCGTGGGGGGGCGAGCAGTACTTC
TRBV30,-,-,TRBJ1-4,CAWSALSGQEKLFF,TGTGCCTGGAGTGCCTTATCGGGTCAGGAAAAACTGTTTTTT
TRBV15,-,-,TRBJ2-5,CATSREIGRETQYF,TGTGCCACCAGCAGAGAAATAGGGCGAGAGACCCAGTACTTC
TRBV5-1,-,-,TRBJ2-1,CASSLGGRDRSSYNEQFF,TGCGCCAGCAGCTTGGGGGGTCGAGACCGGAGCTCCTACAATGAGCAGTTCTTC
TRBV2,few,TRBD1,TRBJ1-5,CASKGQGVQPQHF,TGTGCCAGCAAGGGACAGGGGGTTCAGCCCCAGCATTTT
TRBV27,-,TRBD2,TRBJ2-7,CASRALGTSNYEQYF,TGTGCCAGCAGGGCTCTAGGGACTAGTAACTACGAGCAGTACTTC
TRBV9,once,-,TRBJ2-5,CASSVGPTEETQYF,TGTGCCAGCAGCGTGGGACCGACGGAAGAGACCCAGTACTTC
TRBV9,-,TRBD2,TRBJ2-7,CASSGRLAEEQYF,TGTGCCAGCAGCGGACGACTAGCGGAAGAGCAGTACTTC
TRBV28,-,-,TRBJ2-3,CASRTLKDTQYF,TGTGCCAGCAGGACCCTAAAAGATACGCAGTATTTT
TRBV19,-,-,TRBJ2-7,CASSIRASEQYF,TGTGCCAGTAGTATCCGGGCCTCCGAGCAGTACTTC
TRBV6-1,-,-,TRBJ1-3,CASSDQDISGNTIYF,TGTGCCAGCAGTGACCAAGACATCTCTGGAAACACCATATATTTT
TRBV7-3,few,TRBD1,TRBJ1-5,CASSPQGESQPQHF,TGTGCCAGCAGCCCGCAGGGGGAGTCTCAGCCCCAGCATTTT
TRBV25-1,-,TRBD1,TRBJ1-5,CASSPTGGRPQPQHF,TGTGCCAGCAGCCCGACAGGGGGCCGGCCTCAGCCCCAGCATTTT
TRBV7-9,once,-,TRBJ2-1,CASSLISNEQFF,TGTGCCAGCAGCTTAATCAGCAATGAGCAGTTCTTC